This T cell receptor (beta chain) was sequenced during a study of human T cells and chemical hapten exposure (dated by TCRdb to the early 2020s). At the level of the whole study: For sensitization, 2% DPC in acetone was applied to an approximately 2 cm by approximately 2 cm area of upper inner arm skin. The patient cohort, mostly female, included alopecia areata with under or over 50% scalp involvement, alopecia totalis and alopecia universalis. Patient blood was sampled pre-sensitization (week 0) and at 2, 6 and about 24 weeks after DPC sensitization. Weekly therapeutic DPC doses were additionally applied to the scalp of patients throughout the roughly 25-week study period. Patch testing on the upper back used Finn chambers containing 0.01% DPC, with scoring done after 6 days according to International Contact Dermatitis Research Group standards. About 30 alopecia patients provided blood for TCR sequencing at one to four time points (pre-sensitization, 2, 6 and 24 weeks). Peripheral blood TCR repertoire changes were tracked in vivo in alopecia patients during primary and secondary sensitization to the hapten diphenylcyclopropenone (DPC). Libraries were combined into a pool for sequencing, and differences in TCR yield between samples came mainly from small differences in library volumes within the pool. Beyond this particular receptor, the publication reports: Repeated subsampling changed both the strength of the expansion versus patch-test correlation and the threshold at which that correlation became significant. DPC sensitization did not change the number of TCRs with a frequency above 1 in 1000, and there was no evidence of changes in global repertoire structure. Expanded TCRs formed significantly more large CDR3 similarity clusters than pre-sensitization or healthy control sets, consistent with antigen-driven responses. All patients had alopecia, a presumed autoimmune disease, so their immune response might differ from that of healthy individuals. Patch test score was positively correlated with the number of PT1 expanded TCRs, with significance at thresholds 8, 16 and 32 but not at 4.

The time point label, read with the paper, signifies: patch test 3, about 24 weeks after DPC sensitization. Per the publication, the treatment or condition label means: therapeutic diphenylcyclopropenone sensitization with weekly scalp DPC. At every patch-test visit, the blood draw took place before the patch test was put on. Patients were considered eligible if aged 18 to 70, diagnosed with alopecia and deemed suitable for DPC therapy, and patients were excluded if pregnant. Unfractionated whole blood was collected in Tempus Blood RNA tubes, and total RNA was extracted from that blood. This clonotype has a handful of counts. Its antigen has not been determined. Base quality data are lacking; no much larger clone is found one base away. V loses 2 bases at its end and J loses 5 bases; junction bases beyond the gene matches: 16. Including the terminal cysteine and phenylalanine, the CDR3 comprises 19 residues. The DNA shown is the 57-base CDR3, in frame from base 1. Based on the germline V gene (reference sequence), the CDR1 and CDR2 sequences are MNHNY and SVGAGI.

Library preparation was by RACE. Sequencing instrument: NextSeq 500. Library preparation attached unique molecular identifiers to individual cDNA molecules for quantitative, reproducible TCR counting. Each blood RNA sample was used to sequence both TCR alpha and TCR beta chains. Turning to the authors' computational methods: Samples had a median of roughly 91,000 TCRs, with a range from roughly 23,224 to 750,000. The Decombinator software suite was used to annotate V, J and CDR3 in the TCR reads. To make PS versus PT1 abundance plots, every sample was subsampled to the same number of TCRs (28,000). TCRs were defined as expanded if absent before sensitization and observed at least eight times at the 2-week time point. Using fastp trimming at Q25 and MiXCR clonotype assembly, TCRdb reanalyzed the public sequencing data and kept in-frame beta chains. Each CDR3 protein appears once, grouped with its most common genes and DNA. The V and J calls were not made by the authors but by TCRdb's processing. This sample holds roughly 90,000 distinct CDR3 sequences; around 9.9% were observed only once. The ten most abundant clones make up 1% to 1.2% of the sample.

Recombination joined TRBV6-6 with TRBJ2-1; 9 nucleotides in the junction match TRBD1. This TCR came from a woman aged 25 to 45 with alopecia areata. Some clones in this sample may be carry-over from other donors' samples. Here the sequenced sample was whole blood, taken in connection with sensitization to the hapten diphenylcyclopropenone (DPC). The CDR3 region reads CASSYTRYRDREWDNEQFF. The DNA reads as follows: TGTGCCAGCAGTTACACCCGGTACCGGGACAGGGAATGGGACAATGAGCAGTTCTTC.